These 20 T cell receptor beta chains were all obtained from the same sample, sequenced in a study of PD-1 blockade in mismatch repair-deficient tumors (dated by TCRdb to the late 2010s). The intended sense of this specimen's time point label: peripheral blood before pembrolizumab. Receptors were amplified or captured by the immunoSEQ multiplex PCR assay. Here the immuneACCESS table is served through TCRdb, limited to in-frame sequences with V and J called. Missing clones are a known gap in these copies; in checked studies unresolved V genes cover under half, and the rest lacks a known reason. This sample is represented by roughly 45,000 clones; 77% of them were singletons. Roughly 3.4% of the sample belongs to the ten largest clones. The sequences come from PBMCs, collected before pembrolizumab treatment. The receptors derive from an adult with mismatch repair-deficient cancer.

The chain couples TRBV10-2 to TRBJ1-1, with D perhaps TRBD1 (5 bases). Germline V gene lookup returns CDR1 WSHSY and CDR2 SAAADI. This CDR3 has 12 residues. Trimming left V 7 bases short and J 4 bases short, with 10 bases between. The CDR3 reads CASTAGSTEAFF. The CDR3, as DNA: TGCGCCAGCACTGCAGGGTCCACTGAAGCTTTCTTT.

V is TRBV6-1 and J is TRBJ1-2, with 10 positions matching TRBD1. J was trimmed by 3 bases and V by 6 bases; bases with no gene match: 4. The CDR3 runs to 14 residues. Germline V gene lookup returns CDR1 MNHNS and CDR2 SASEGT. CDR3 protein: CASSGDRGYYGYTF. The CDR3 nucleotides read TGTGCCAGCAGCGGGGACAGGGGATACTATGGCTACACCTTC.

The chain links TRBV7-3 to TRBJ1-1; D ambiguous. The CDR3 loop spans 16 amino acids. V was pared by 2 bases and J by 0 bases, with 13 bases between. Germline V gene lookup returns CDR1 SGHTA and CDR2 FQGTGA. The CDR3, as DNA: TGTGCCAGCAGCTTAGGTGGCAGGCGGATGAACACTGAAGCTTTCTTT. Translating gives CASSLGGRRMNTEAFF. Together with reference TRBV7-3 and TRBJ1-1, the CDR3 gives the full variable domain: GAGVSQTPSNKVTEKGKYVELRCDPISGHTALYWYRQSLGQGPEFLIYFQGTGAADDSGLPNDRFFAVRPEGSVSTLKIQRTERGDSAVYLCASSLGGRRMNTEAFFGQGTRLTVV.

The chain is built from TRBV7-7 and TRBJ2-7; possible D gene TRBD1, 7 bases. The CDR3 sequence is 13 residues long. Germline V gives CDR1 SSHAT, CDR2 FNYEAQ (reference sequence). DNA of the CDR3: TGTGCTGGAGGGGGCGAAGTTTCCTACGAGCAGTACTTC. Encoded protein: CAGGGEVSYEQYF.

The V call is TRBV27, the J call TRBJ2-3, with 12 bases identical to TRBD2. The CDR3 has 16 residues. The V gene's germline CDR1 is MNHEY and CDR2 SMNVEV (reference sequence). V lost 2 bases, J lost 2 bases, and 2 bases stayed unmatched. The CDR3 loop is CASSLLAGGTTDTQYF. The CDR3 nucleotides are TGTGCCAGCAGTTTACTAGCGGGGGGGACCACAGATACGCAGTATTTT.

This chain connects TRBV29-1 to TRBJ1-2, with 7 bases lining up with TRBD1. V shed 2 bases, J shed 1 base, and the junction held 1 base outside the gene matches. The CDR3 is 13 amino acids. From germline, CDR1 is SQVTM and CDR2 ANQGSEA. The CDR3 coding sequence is TGCAGCGTTGAAACAGGGGATAACTATGGCTACACCTTC. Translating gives CSVETGDNYGYTF. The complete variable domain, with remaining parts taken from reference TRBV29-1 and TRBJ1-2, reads SAVISQKPSRDICQRGTSLTIQCQVDSQVTMMFWYRQQPGQSLTLIATANQGSEATYESGFVIDKFPISRPNLTFSTLTVSNMSPEDSSIYLCSVETGDNYGYTFGSGTRLTVV.

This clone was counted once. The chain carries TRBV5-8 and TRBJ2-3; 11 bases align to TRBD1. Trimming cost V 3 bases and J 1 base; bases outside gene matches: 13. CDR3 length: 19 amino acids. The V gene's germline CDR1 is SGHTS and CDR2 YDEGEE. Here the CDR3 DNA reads TGTGCCAGCAGCTGGGACAGGGGGATCAATGTCGGGGGCACAGATACGCAGTATTTT. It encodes CASSWDRGINVGGTDTQYF.

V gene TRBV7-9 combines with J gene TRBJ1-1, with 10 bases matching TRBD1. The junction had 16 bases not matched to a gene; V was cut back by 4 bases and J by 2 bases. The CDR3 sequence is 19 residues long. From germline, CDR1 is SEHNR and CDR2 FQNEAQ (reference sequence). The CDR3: CASSSRWDRGRGSNTEAFF. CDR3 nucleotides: TGTGCCAGCAGCTCAAGATGGGACAGGGGAAGGGGTAGTAACACTGAAGCTTTCTTT.

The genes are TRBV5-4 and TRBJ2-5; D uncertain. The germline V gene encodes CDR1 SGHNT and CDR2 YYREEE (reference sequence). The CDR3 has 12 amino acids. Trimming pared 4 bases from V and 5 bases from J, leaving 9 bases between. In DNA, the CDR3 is TGTGCCAGCAGCCAACGGTTGGAGACCCAGTACTTC. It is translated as CASSQRLETQYF.

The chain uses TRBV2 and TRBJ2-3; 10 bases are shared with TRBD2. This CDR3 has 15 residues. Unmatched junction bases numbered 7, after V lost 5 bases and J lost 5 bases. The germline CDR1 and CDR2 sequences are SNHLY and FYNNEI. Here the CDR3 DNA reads TGTGCCAGCAGTATGATTAGCGGGAGGATAGATACGCAGTATTTT. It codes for CASSMISGRIDTQYF.

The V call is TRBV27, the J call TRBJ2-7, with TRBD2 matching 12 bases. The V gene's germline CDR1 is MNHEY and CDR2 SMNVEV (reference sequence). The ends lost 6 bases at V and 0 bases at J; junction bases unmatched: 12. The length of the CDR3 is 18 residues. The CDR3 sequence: CASRGRSLAGGTSYEQYF. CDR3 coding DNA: TGTGCCAGCAGGGGCAGGAGTCTAGCGGGAGGGACCTCCTACGAGCAGTACTTC.

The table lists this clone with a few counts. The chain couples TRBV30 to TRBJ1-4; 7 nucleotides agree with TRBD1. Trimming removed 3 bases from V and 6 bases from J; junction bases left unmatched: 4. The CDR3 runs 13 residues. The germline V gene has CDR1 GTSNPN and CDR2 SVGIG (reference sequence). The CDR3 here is CAWRRQGDEKLFF. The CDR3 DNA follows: TGTGCCTGGAGGAGACAGGGCGATGAAAAACTGTTTTTT.

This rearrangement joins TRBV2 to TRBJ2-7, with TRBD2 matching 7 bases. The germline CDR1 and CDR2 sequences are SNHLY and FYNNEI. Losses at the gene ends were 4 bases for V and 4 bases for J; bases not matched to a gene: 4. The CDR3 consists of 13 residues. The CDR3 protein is CASSVLGGYEQYF. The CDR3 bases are TGTGCCAGCAGTGTACTCGGGGGGTACGAGCAGTACTTC.

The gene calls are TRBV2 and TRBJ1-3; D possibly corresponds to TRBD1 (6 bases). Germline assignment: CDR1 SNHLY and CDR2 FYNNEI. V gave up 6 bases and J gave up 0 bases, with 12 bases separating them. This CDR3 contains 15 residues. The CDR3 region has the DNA TGTGCCAGCAGCGAGGACAGAAACTCTGGAAACACCATATATTTT. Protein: CASSEDRNSGNTIYF.

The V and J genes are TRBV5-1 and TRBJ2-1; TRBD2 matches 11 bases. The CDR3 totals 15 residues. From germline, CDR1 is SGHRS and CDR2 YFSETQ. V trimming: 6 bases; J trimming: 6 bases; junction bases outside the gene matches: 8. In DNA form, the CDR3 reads TGCGCCAGCACTGGACTAGCGGGTACCCTCAATGAGCAGTTCTTC. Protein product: CASTGLAGTLNEQFF.

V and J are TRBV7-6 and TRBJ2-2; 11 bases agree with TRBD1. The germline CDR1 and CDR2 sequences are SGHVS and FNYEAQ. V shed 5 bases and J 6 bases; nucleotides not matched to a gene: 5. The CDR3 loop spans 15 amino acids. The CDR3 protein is CASSPGQGAPGELFF. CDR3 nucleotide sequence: TGTGCCAGCAGCCCCGGACAGGGGGCGCCCGGGGAGCTGTTTTTT.

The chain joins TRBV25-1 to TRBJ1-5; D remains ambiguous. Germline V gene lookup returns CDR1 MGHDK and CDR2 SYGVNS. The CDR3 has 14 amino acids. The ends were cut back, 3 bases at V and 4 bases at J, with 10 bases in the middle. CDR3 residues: CASSDLELNQPQHF. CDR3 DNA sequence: TGTGCCAGCAGTGATTTGGAGCTGAATCAGCCCCAGCATTTT.

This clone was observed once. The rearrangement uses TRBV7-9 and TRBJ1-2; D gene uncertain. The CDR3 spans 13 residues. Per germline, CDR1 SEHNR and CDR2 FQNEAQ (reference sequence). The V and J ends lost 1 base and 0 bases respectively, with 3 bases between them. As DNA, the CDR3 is TGTGCCAGCAGCTTAGATGCTAACTATGGCTACACCTTC. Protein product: CASSLDANYGYTF.

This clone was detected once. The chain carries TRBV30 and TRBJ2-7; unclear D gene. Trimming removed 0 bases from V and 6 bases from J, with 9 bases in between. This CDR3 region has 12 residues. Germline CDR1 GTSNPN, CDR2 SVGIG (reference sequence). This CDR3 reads CAWSVLRGEQYF. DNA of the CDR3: TGTGCCTGGAGTGTACTGCGCGGCGAGCAGTACTTC. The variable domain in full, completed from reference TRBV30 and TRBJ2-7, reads SQTIHQWPATLVQPVGSPLSLECTVEGTSNPNLYWYRQAAGRGLQLLFYSVGIGQISSEVPQNLSASRPQDRQFILSSKKLLLSDSGFYLCAWSVLRGEQYFGPGTRLTVT.

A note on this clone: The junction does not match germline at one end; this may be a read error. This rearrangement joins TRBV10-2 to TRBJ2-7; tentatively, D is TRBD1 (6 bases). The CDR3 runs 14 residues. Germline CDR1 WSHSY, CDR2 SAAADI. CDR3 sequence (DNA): TGCGCCAGCAGTGATCCGACGTCGACAGGCCAACGTAGGTTC. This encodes CASSDPTSTGQRRF.